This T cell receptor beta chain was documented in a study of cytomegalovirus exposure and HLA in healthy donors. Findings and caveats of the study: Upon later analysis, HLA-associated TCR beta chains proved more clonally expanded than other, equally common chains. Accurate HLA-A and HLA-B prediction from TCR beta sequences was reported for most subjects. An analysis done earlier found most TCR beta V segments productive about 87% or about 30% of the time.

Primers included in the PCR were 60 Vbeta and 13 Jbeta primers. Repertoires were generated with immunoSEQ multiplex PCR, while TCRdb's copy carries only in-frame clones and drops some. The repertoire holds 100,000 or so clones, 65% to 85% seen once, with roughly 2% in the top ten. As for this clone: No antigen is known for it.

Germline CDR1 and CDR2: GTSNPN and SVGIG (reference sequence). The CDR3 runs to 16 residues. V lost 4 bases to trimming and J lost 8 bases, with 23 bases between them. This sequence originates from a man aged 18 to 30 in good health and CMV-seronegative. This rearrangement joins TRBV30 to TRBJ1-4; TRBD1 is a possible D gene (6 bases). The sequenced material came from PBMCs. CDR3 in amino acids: CAWTAEPNRVGEKLFF. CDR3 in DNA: TGTGCCTGGACTGCGGAGCCGAACAGGGTTGGAGAAAAACTGTTTTTT.